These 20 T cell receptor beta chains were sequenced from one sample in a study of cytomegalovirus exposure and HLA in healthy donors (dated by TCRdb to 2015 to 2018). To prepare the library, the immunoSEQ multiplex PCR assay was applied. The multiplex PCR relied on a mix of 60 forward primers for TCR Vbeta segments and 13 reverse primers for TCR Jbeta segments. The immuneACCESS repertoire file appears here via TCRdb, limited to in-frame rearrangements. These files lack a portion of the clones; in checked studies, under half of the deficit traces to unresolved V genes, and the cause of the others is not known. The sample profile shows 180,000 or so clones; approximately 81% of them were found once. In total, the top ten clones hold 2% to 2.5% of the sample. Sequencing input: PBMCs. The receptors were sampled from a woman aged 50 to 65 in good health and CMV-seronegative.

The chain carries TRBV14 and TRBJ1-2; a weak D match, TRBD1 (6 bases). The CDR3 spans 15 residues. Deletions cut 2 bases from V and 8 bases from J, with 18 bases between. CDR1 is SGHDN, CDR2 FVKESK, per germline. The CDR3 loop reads CASSQPQGKNKGYTF. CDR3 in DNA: TGTGCCAGCAGCCAACCACAGGGAAAGAACAAAGGCTACACCTTC.

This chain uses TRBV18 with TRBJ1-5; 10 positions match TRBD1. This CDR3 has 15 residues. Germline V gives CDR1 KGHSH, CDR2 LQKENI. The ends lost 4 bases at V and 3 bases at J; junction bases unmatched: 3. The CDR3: CASSRGTGANQPQHF. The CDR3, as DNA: TGTGCCAGCTCACGTGGGACAGGGGCCAATCAGCCCCAGCATTTT.

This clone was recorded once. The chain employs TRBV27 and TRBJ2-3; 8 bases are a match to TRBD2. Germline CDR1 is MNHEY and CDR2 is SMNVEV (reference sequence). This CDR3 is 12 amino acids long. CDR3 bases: TGTAAGACTAGCGATTACACAGATACGCAGTATTTT. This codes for CKTSDYTDTQYF.

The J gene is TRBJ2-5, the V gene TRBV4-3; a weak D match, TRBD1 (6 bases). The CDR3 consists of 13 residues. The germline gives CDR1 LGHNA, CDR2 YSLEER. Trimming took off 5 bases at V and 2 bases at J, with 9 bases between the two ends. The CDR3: CASSVRGQETQYF. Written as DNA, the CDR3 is TGCGCCAGCAGCGTCAGGGGACAAGAGACCCAGTACTTC.

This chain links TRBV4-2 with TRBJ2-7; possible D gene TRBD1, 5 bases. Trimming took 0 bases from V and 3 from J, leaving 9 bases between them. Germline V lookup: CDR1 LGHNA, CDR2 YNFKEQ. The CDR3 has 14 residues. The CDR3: CASSQDPDSYEQYF. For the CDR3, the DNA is TGTGCCAGCAGCCAAGACCCAGACAGCTACGAGCAGTACTTC.

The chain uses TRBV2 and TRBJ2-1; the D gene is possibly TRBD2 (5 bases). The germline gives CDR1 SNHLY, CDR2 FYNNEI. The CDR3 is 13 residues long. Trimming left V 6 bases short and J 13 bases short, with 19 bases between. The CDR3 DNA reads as TGTGCCAGCAGCCCTTCGGGGTCCTGGGAACAGTTCTTC. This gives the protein CASSPSGSWEQFF.

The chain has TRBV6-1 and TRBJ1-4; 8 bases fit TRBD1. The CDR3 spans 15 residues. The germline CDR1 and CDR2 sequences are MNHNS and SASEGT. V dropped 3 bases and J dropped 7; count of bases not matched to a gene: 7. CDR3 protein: CASSESQGATEKLFF. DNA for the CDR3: TGTGCCAGCAGTGAGTCGCAGGGGGCGACTGAAAAACTGTTTTTT.

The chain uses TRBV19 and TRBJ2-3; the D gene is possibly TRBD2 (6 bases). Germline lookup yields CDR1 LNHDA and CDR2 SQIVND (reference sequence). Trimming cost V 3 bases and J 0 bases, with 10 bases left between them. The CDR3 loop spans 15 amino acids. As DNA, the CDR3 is TGTGCCAGTAGTATGGCGGGACGGAGCACAGATACGCAGTATTTT. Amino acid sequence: CASSMAGRSTDTQYF.

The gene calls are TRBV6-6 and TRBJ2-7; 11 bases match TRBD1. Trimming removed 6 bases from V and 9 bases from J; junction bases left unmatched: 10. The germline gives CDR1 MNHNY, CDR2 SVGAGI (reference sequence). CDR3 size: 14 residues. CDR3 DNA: TGTGCCAGCAGCCCGGGGACAGGGGGAACGGGGCAGTACTTC. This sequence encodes CASSPGTGGTGQYF.

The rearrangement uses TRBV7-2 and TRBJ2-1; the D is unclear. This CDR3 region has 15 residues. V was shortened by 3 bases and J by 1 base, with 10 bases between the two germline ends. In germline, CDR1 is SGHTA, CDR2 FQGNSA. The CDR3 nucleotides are TGTGCCAGCAGCTTTTCGAGCGTTTCCTACAATGAGCAGTTCTTC. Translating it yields CASSFSSVSYNEQFF.

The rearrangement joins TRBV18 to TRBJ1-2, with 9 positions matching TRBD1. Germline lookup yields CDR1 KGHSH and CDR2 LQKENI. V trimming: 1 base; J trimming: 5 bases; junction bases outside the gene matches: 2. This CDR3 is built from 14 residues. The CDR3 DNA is TGTGCCAGCTCACCACGCGGACAGGGGTATGGCTACACCTTC. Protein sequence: CASSPRGQGYGYTF.

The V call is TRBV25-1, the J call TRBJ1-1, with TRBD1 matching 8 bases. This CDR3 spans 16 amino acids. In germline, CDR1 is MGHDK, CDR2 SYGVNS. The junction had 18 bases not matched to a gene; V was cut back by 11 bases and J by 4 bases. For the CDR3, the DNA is TGTGCCCCCAACGTGGACAGGGTTAAGTCAGCCACTGAAGCTTTCTTT. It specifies CAPNVDRVKSATEAFF.

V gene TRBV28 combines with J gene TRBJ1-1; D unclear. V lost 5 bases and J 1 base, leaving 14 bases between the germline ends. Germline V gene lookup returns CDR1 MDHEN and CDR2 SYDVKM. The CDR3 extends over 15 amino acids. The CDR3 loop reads CASSHFSGKNTEAFF. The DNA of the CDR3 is TGTGCCAGCAGTCATTTTTCAGGAAAGAACACTGAAGCTTTCTTT.

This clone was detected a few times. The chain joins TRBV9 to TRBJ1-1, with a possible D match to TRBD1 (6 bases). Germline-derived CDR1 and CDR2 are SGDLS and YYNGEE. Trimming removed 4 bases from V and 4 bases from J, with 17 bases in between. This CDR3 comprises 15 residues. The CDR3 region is CASSPNTGNPTEAFF. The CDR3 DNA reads TGTGCCAGCAGCCCCAATACAGGGAATCCCACTGAAGCTTTCTTT.

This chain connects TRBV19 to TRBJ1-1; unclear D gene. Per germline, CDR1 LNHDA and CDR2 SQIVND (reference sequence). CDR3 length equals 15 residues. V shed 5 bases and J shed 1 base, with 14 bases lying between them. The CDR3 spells CASSPTHQQNTEAFF. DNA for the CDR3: TGTGCCAGTAGTCCCACCCATCAACAGAACACTGAAGCTTTCTTT.

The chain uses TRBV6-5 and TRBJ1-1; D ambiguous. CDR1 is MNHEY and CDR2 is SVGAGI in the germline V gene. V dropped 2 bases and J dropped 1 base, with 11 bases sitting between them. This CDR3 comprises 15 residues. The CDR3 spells CASSYRDTGNTEAFF. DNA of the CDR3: TGTGCCAGCAGTTACCGTGACACCGGGAACACTGAAGCTTTCTTT.

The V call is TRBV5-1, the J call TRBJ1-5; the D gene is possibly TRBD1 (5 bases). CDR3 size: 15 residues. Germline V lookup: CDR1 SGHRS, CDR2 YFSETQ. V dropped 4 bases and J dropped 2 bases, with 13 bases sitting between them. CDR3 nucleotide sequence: TGCGCCAGCAGCCCAGGGATTGGGGGCAATCAGCCCCAGCATTTT. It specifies CASSPGIGGNQPQHF.

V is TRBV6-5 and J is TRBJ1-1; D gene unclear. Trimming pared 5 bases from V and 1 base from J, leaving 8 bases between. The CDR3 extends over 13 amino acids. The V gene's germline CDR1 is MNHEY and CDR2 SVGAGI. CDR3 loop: CASSQQRNTEAFF. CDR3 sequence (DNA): TGTGCCAGCAGTCAACAGAGGAACACTGAAGCTTTCTTT.

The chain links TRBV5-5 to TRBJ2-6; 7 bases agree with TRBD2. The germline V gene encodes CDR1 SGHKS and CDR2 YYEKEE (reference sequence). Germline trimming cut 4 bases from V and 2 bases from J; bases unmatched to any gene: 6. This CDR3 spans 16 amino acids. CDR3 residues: CASSPGGGTGANVLTF. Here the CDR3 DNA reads TGTGCCAGCAGCCCCGGGGGAGGGACTGGGGCCAACGTCCTGACTTTC.

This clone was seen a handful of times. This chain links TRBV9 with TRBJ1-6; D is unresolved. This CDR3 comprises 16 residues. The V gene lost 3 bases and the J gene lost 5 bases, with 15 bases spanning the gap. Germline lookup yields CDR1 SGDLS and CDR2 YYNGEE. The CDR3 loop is CASSDVAGTNNSPLHF. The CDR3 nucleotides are TGTGCCAGCAGCGACGTCGCAGGAACAAATAATTCACCCCTCCACTTT.